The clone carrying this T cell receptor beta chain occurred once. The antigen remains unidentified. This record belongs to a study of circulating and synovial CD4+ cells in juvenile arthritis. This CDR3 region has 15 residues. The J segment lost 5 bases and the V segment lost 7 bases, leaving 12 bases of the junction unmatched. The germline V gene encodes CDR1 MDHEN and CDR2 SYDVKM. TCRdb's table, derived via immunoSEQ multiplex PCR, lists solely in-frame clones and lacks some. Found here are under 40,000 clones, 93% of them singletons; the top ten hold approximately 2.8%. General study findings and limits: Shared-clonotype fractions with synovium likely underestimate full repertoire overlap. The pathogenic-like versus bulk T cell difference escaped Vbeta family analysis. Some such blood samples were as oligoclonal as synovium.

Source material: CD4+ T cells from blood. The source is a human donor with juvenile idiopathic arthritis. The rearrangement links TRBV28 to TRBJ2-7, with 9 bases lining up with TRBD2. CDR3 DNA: TGTGCCAGCACCGCTTTAGCGGGAGAGGTAAACGAGCAGTACTTC. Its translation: CASTALAGEVNEQYF.